This TCR beta chain was captured by sequencing in a study of cytomegalovirus exposure and HLA in healthy donors. Study at large: Most donors, roughly 82% of roughly 400 genotyped, fell in the Caucasian-associated ancestry cluster.

The primer mix had 60 Vbeta and 13 Jbeta primers. Only in-frame clones appear in the TCRdb table, and some are missing; sequencing was by immunoSEQ multiplex PCR. The table records 140,000 to 150,000 clones, around 75% of them present only once. Germline loops: CDR1 SSHAT, CDR2 FNYEAQ (reference sequence). The CDR3 spans 14 residues. A note on this clone: Mismatch with germline at one junction end may stem from a read error.

The sequencing input was PBMCs. This clonotype was sampled from a man younger than 40 in good health and CMV-seronegative. This chain uses TRBV7-7 with TRBJ2-3, with 9 bases identical to TRBD1. In nucleotides, the CDR3 is TGTGCTAGCAGCCAAACAGGGGGCCCAGATACGCAGTATTTT. Translated: CASSQTGGPDTQYF.